This T cell receptor (beta chain) was found in a study of blood T cell repertoires in COVID-19. CDR3 length equals 15 residues. The V and J ends lost 1 base and 4 bases respectively, with 16 bases between them. CDR1 is SQVTM and CDR2 is ANQGSEA in the germline V gene. Sequencing used immunoSEQ multiplex PCR; TCRdb keeps in-frame clones, though not all of them. The sample contains 200,000 to 250,000 clones, approximately 88% of which appear only once. The sample comprised PBMCs or T cells enriched from blood (not recorded which). V is TRBV29-1 and J is TRBJ1-2, with no clear D. The clonotype comes from a woman aged 30 to 39 who had been exposed to COVID-19. The CDR3 nucleotides read TGCAGCGTTGAAGGATCGCTGGCCGCCACCTATGGCTACACCTTC. Its protein is CSVEGSLAATYGYTF.